This TCR beta chain was recorded in a study of blood T cells in healthy people across ages. There are 11 residues in the CDR3. CDR1 is MNHEY, CDR2 SMNVEV, per germline (reference sequence). On this clonotype: The antigen remains unidentified. The junction does not match germline at one end; this may be a read error.

The use of a sample-barcoded 5' primer and a J-beta primer mix characterized a second PCR of roughly 6 to 11 cycles. TCRdb reprocessed the 5' RACE reads with MiXCR, giving one entry per CDR3 protein. In the table there are about 1.4 million distinct CDR3 sequences, around 59% of which are singletons. The study, taken as a whole, reports: One million T cells yielded diversity estimates that were considered underestimates. Whereas aged donors had fewer naive CD4+ cells, long-lived donors had more of them and higher diversity. A roughly linear age-dependent decrease characterized TCR beta diversity per million T cells.

The V call is TRBV27, the J call TRBJ1-2, with D unresolved. The TCR was taken from a man between 18 and 29 years old in good health. The specimen was blood. This CDR3 is CTSRANYGYTF. For the CDR3, the DNA is TGTACCAGCAGAGCTAACTATGGCTACACCTTC.